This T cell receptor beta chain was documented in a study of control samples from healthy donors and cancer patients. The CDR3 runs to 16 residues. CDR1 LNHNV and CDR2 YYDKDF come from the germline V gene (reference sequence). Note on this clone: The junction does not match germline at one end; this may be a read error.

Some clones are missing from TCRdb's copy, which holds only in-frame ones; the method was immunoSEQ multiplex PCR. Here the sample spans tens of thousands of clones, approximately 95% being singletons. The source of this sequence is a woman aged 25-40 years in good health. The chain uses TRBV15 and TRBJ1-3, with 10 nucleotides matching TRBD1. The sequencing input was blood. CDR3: CATSGETGGYGNTIYF. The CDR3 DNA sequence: TGTGCCACCAGCGGAGAGACAGGGGGCTATGGAAACACCATATATTTT.